The 15 T cell receptor beta chains listed next were all sequenced from one sample in a study of PD-1 blockade in classical Hodgkin lymphoma. TCRdb's copy holds only in-frame clones and misses some; the assay was immunoSEQ multiplex PCR. The sample contains tens of thousands of clones, 89% of which appear only once. Every single patient, without exception, relapsed after autologous stem cell transplantation, and brentuximab vedotin exposure varied. The material was peripheral blood mononuclear cells (PBMCs), obtained before the second cycle of nivolumab. The receptors stem from a human donor with classical Hodgkin lymphoma.

This chain uses TRBV5-1 with TRBJ2-7; 9 positions agree with TRBD2. V lost 3 bases and J lost 4; bases outside the gene matches: 8. The CDR3 is made up of 15 amino acids. Germline CDR1 and CDR2: SGHRS and YFSETQ. The CDR3 DNA sequence: TGCGCCAGCAGCTCGAGGGGACTAGCCGATTACGAGCAGTACTTC. It specifies CASSSRGLADYEQYF.

The chain uses TRBV28 and TRBJ2-1, with D possibly matching TRBD2 (5 bases). This CDR3 contains 12 residues. Germline V gene sequence: CDR1 MDHEN, CDR2 SYDVKM. Deletions cut 6 bases from V and 8 bases from J, with 11 bases between. CDR3 in amino acids: CASSKRRDEQFF. The CDR3 nucleotides read TGTGCCAGCAGCAAAAGGCGGGATGAGCAGTTCTTC.

The V call is TRBV7-2, the J call TRBJ1-3; D unresolved. CDR1 SGHTA and CDR2 FQGNSA come from the germline V gene. This CDR3 has 12 amino acids. The V end lost 3 bases, the J end lost 6 bases, and 6 bases lay between the germline ends. The CDR3 reads CASSLGLNTIYF. CDR3 DNA sequence: TGTGCCAGCAGCTTGGGCCTAAACACCATATATTTT.

The chain couples TRBV27 to TRBJ2-7; D possibly corresponds to TRBD2 (5 bases). The germline gives CDR1 MNHEY, CDR2 SMNVEV (reference sequence). V dropped 3 bases and J dropped 0 bases, with 9 bases sitting between them. This CDR3 spans 14 amino acids. CDR3 sequence (DNA): TGTGCCAGCAGTTTTCGGGCGGGCTCCTACGAGCAGTACTTC. Encoded protein: CASSFRAGSYEQYF.

The rearrangement uses TRBV28 and TRBJ2-7; 9 nucleotides match TRBD2. This CDR3 is 14 amino acids long. V lost 5 bases to trimming and J lost 5 bases; unmatched junction nucleotides: 7. The germline gives CDR1 MDHEN, CDR2 SYDVKM. Here the CDR3 DNA reads TGTGCCAGCAGTCCGACTAGCGGAGACGACGAGCAGTACTTC. Its translation: CASSPTSGDDEQYF.

This rearrangement joins TRBV9 to TRBJ2-7, with a weak D call TRBD1 (5 bases). Germline assignment: CDR1 SGDLS and CDR2 YYNGEE. Deletions cut 4 bases from V and 0 bases from J, with 11 bases between. CDR3 length: 14 residues. The CDR3 loop reads CASSQGGNSYEQYF. The CDR3 DNA sequence: TGTGCCAGCAGCCAGGGCGGCAACTCCTACGAGCAGTACTTC.

J is TRBJ2-1 and V is TRBV7-8; 12 nucleotides match TRBD2. From germline, CDR1 is SGHVS and CDR2 FQNEAQ. This CDR3 spans 15 amino acids. With 2 bases clipped from V and 7 bases from J, the junction kept 3 bases outside the gene matches. CDR3: CASSLTSGGRNEQFF. The CDR3, as DNA: TGTGCCAGCAGCTTAACTAGCGGGGGGCGGAATGAGCAGTTCTTC. Complete variable domain (other parts from reference TRBV7-8 and TRBJ2-1): GAGVSQSPRYKVAKRGQDVALRCDPISGHVSLFWYQQALGQGPEFLTYFQNEAQLDKSGLPSDRFFAERPEGSVSTLKIQRTQQEDSAVYLCASSLTSGGRNEQFFGPGTRLTVL.

The J gene is TRBJ2-3, the V gene TRBV21-1; the table's D call of TRBD2 was not tested on the DNA. TRBV21-1 is given as a pseudogene. The CDR3 has 17 residues. CDR3 sequence: CASSRLAGGFITDTQYF. CDR3 DNA sequence: TGTGCCAGCAGCAGACTAGCGGGGGGCTTCATCACAGATACGCAGTATTTT.

The chain joins TRBV9 to TRBJ2-1, with D tentatively TRBD1 (6 bases). Trimming stripped 3 bases from V and 2 bases from J, with 9 bases between. Germline lookup yields CDR1 SGDLS and CDR2 YYNGEE. There are 14 residues in the CDR3. The CDR3, as DNA: TGTGCCAGCAGCGGCCGGGACACCTACAATGAGCAGTTCTTC. Translation gives CASSGRDTYNEQFF.

J is TRBJ1-1 and V is TRBV5-1; TRBD1 is a possible D gene (6 bases). The CDR3 contains 15 residues. Per the germline V gene, CDR1 is SGHRS and CDR2 is YFSETQ. V dropped 3 bases and J dropped 5 bases, with 17 bases sitting between them. For the CDR3, the DNA is TGCGCCAGCAGCTGGGGTGACAGGCGGGGGACTGAAGCTTTCTTT. As protein: CASSWGDRRGTEAFF.

This chain links TRBV19 with TRBJ2-1; 9 bases map to TRBD1. The CDR3 totals 15 residues. Germline loops: CDR1 LNHDA, CDR2 SQIVND (reference sequence). The ends lost 0 bases at V and 4 bases at J; junction bases unmatched: 1. CDR3 amino acids: CASSIDGTGYNEQFF. Written as DNA, the CDR3 is TGTGCCAGTAGTATAGACGGGACAGGGTACAATGAGCAGTTCTTC.

The chain couples TRBV28 to TRBJ1-2, with TRBD1 matching 9 bases. J lost 8 bases, V lost 5 bases, and 9 bases had no gene match. Germline CDR1 MDHEN, CDR2 SYDVKM. The CDR3 sequence is 14 residues long. The CDR3 sequence: CASSPGQGRSGYTF. CDR3 in DNA: TGTGCCAGCAGTCCGGGACAGGGAAGGAGCGGCTACACCTTC.

The CDR3 bases are TGTGCCAGCAGTTCGGGACTAGCGGGAGGGGAGCAGTTCTTC. Amino acid sequence: CASSSGLAGGEQFF. The rearrangement links TRBV27 to TRBJ2-1; the match to TRBD2 covers 16 bases. CDR3 size: 14 residues. The germline gives CDR1 MNHEY, CDR2 SMNVEV (reference sequence). V lost 4 bases, J lost 10 bases, and 1 base stayed unmatched.

The gene calls are TRBV5-1 and TRBJ1-1; D remains ambiguous. CDR3 length: 14 residues. V dropped 0 bases and J dropped 2 bases, with 8 bases sitting between them. Germline V lookup: CDR1 SGHRS, CDR2 YFSETQ. The CDR3 coding sequence is TGCGCCAGCAGCTTGGGACGCGGAAACACTGAAGCTTTCTTT. Protein sequence: CASSLGRGNTEAFF. Full variable domain (remainder filled in from reference TRBV5-1 and TRBJ1-1): KAGVTQTPRYLIKTRGQQVTLSCSPISGHRSVSWYQQTPGQGLQFLFEYFSETQRNKGNFPGRFSGRQFSNSRSEMNVSTLELGDSALYLCASSLGRGNTEAFFGQGTRLTVV.

The DNA of the CDR3 is TGTGCCAGCAGTTCGGGAGGGGTGGGACTAGACCCTCCTACGCAGTATTTT. Translated, it gives CASSSGGVGLDPPTQYF. This chain links TRBV28 with TRBJ2-3; the match to TRBD2 covers 8 bases. Trimming at V came to 4 bases and at J to 8 bases, leaving 17 bases not matched to a gene. Germline lookup yields CDR1 MDHEN and CDR2 SYDVKM. This CDR3 region has 17 residues.